A single sample gave rise to the 23 T cell receptor beta chains below, sequenced in a study of T cells after yellow fever vaccination. TCRdb fed the 5' RACE reads into MiXCR, producing one record per CDR3 protein. The sample has just under 85,000 distinct CDR3 sequences; 10% to 15% are singletons. Specimen: CD8+ T cells not binding an NS4B(214-222) dextramer, sorted from PBMCs, collected roughly 23 days after the first yellow fever vaccination. The receptors originated from a man aged 18 to 29 who received the YFV17D yellow fever vaccine.

The J gene is TRBJ2-1, the V gene TRBV4-3; D is undetermined. The V gene lost 3 bases and the J gene lost 10 bases, with 13 bases spanning the gap. CDR1 and CDR2 (germline): LGHNA, YSLEER. The CDR3 runs to 13 residues. The CDR3 here is CASSQGNGLEQFF. In DNA, the CDR3 is TGCGCCAGCAGCCAGGGCAATGGGTTGGAGCAGTTCTTC.

This chain connects TRBV6-1 to TRBJ2-1; D is perhaps TRBD1 or TRBD2 (6 bases each). Per germline, CDR1 MNHNS and CDR2 SASEGT. V was cut by 8 bases and J by 0 bases, with 20 bases left in between. The CDR3 loop spans 17 amino acids. In DNA, the CDR3 is TGTGCCAGCGGGGGGCTCACTTCCTTAGGCTCCTACAATGAGCAGTTCTTC. This codes for CASGGLTSLGSYNEQFF.

The chain carries TRBV11-1 and TRBJ1-2, with D possibly TRBD1 on 5 matching bases. Germline CDR1 and CDR2: SGHAT and FQDESV (reference sequence). The CDR3 has 12 residues. V was trimmed by 1 base and J by 7 bases, leaving 7 bases between them. The CDR3 loop reads CASSLVGAGYTF. The CDR3 bases are TGTGCCAGCAGCTTAGTAGGGGCTGGCTACACCTTC.

The chain joins TRBV4-2 to TRBJ2-1; D is possibly TRBD2 (6 bases). The length of the CDR3 is 16 residues. V lost 0 bases and J 10 bases, leaving 19 bases between the germline ends. Germline loops: CDR1 LGHNA, CDR2 YNFKEQ. CDR3 residues: CASSQEAGLGLWEQFF. CDR3 coding DNA: TGTGCCAGCAGCCAAGAGGCGGGACTGGGCCTTTGGGAGCAGTTCTTC.

This chain joins TRBV9 and TRBJ1-1, with D maybe TRBD1 (6 bases). CDR1 is SGDLS, CDR2 YYNGEE, per germline. This CDR3 spans 15 amino acids. Trimming removed 3 bases from V and 4 bases from J, with 16 bases in between. In nucleotides, the CDR3 is TGTGCCAGCAGCGAGAGCACAGGGACGGGCACTGAAGCTTTCTTT. This translates into CASSESTGTGTEAFF.

The table lists this clonotype with a few counts. The rearrangement links TRBV27 to TRBJ2-3, with D maybe TRBD2 (6 bases). The CDR3 has 14 residues. Trimming took off 5 bases at V and 0 bases at J, with 9 bases between the two ends. CDR1 and CDR2 (germline): MNHEY, SMNVEV (reference sequence). The CDR3 loop is CASSGRGSTDTQYF. Written as DNA, the CDR3 is TGTGCCAGCAGTGGGCGGGGTAGCACAGATACGCAGTATTTT.

This clonotype came up many times. The rearrangement uses TRBV11-2 and TRBJ2-5, with D possibly matching TRBD2 (5 bases). This CDR3 is 12 amino acids long. With 1 base removed from V and 5 bases from J, the gap between germline ends came to 5 bases. Germline V lookup: CDR1 SGHAT, CDR2 FQNNGV. The CDR3 nucleotides are TGTGCCAGCAGCTTAGCGGGGGAGACCCAGTACTTC. It specifies CASSLAGETQYF.

The V and J genes are TRBV20-1 and TRBJ1-2, with D possibly matching TRBD1 (5 bases). CDR3 length equals 13 residues. Germline V gives CDR1 DFQATT, CDR2 SNEGSKA (reference sequence). Deletions cut 2 bases from V and 4 bases from J, with 11 bases between. The CDR3: CSARQLDSYGYTF. The CDR3 DNA sequence: TGCAGTGCTAGACAGCTAGACAGCTATGGCTACACCTTC.

The sample holds a few counts of this clonotype. The chain has TRBV10-3 and TRBJ2-7; D tentatively fits TRBD1 or TRBD2 (6 bases each). Germline V lookup: CDR1 ENHRY, CDR2 SYGVKD. Trimming removed 6 bases from V and 6 bases from J, with 18 bases in between. The CDR3 covers 14 residues. CDR3 DNA sequence: TGTGCCATCAGGGGCTACAGGGCGCGGGGCGAGCAGTACGTC. Translation gives CAIRGYRARGEQYV.

Only one count was recorded for this clonotype. The chain employs TRBV15 and TRBJ2-7; 9 bases are shared with TRBD1. V gave up 3 bases and J gave up 5 bases; unmatched junction bases: 2. The CDR3 is 13 amino acids. The germline V gene encodes CDR1 LNHNV and CDR2 YYDKDF (reference sequence). The chain's CDR3 is CATSRTGGDEQYV. DNA of the CDR3: TGTGCCACCAGCAGGACAGGGGGGGACGAGCAGTACGTC.

There are a few counts of this clonotype. The chain carries TRBV6-5 and TRBJ2-2; D may match TRBD1 or TRBD2 (5 bases each). V lost 3 bases, J lost 4 bases, and 12 bases lay in between. Germline assignment: CDR1 MNHEY and CDR2 SVGAGI. The CDR3 extends over 15 amino acids. CDR3 nucleotides: TGTGCCAGCAGTTATAATCCGGGGCCCACCGGGGAGCTGTTTTTT. Protein product: CASSYNPGPTGELFF.

This clonotype showed up many times. The chain is built from TRBV4-1 and TRBJ2-1; 9 bases are a match to TRBD1. The V segment lost 5 bases and the J segment 7 bases; nucleotides outside the gene matches: 6. The germline CDR1 and CDR2 sequences are MGHRA and YSYEKL. This CDR3 has 14 amino acids. CDR3 loop: CASSTPQGANEQFF. As DNA, the CDR3 is TGCGCCAGCAGCACCCCACAGGGGGCTAATGAGCAGTTCTTC.

This clonotype was found a few times. The chain uses TRBV12-5 and TRBJ2-1; perhaps TRBD2 as D (5 bases). This CDR3 spans 12 amino acids. The germline V and J ends were trimmed by 6 bases and 8 bases, with 11 bases remaining between them. CDR1 is LGHNT, CDR2 FRNRAP, per germline. The CDR3 loop reads CASGVGVDEQFF. The CDR3 DNA reads TGTGCTAGTGGGGTCGGGGTCGATGAGCAGTTCTTC.

The chain links TRBV20-1 to TRBJ2-5, with TRBD2 matching 10 bases. Germline loops: CDR1 DFQATT, CDR2 SNEGSKA (reference sequence). The CDR3 sequence is 13 residues long. The V and J ends lost 6 bases and 4 bases, in that order; junction bases with no gene match: 5. DNA for the CDR3: TGCAGTGCGTTGGCTAGCGGGGGAGAGACCCAGTACTTC. Protein: CSALASGGETQYF.

This clonotype was counted a few times. This chain joins TRBV7-2 and TRBJ2-3, with D possibly being TRBD1 (5 bases). Per the germline V gene, CDR1 is SGHTA and CDR2 is FQGNSA. The CDR3 covers 16 residues. The germline V and J ends were trimmed by 0 bases and 2 bases, with 12 bases remaining between them. CDR3 protein: CASSLANRIYTDTQYF. The DNA of the CDR3 is TGTGCCAGCAGCTTAGCGAACAGGATTTACACAGATACGCAGTATTTT.

The V call is TRBV12-3 or TRBV12-4, the J call TRBJ2-5; 8 bases fit TRBD2. This CDR3 is built from 14 residues. With 4 bases clipped from V and 3 bases from J, the junction kept 4 bases outside the gene matches. The CDR3: CASSSSGGEETQYF. DNA of the CDR3: TGTGCCAGCAGTTCATCCGGGGGGGAAGAGACCCAGTACTTC.

The V and J genes are TRBV19 and TRBJ2-2, with D possibly matching TRBD1 (6 bases). The CDR3 totals 11 residues. Germline V gene sequence: CDR1 LNHDA, CDR2 SQIVND (reference sequence). With 10 bases removed from V and 6 bases from J, the gap between germline ends came to 9 bases. For the CDR3, the DNA is TGTGCCACTACAGGGTCCGGGGAGCTGTTTTTT. Protein sequence: CATTGSGELFF.

Points on this clonotype: One junction end disagrees with the germline gene, perhaps due to a read error. This chain joins TRBV5-1 and TRBJ2-6, with D possibly matching TRBD2 (5 bases). Germline lookup yields CDR1 SGHRS and CDR2 YFSETQ. This CDR3 has 14 amino acids. The CDR3, as DNA: TGCGCCAGCAGCTTGGGGGCCGGGGACAACGTCCTGACTTTC. Translation: CASSLGAGDNVLTF.

This clonotype was seen a few times. The V gene is TRBV12-3 or TRBV12-4, the J gene TRBJ2-1, with 8 bases fitting TRBD2. V dropped 6 bases and J dropped 6; count of bases not matched to a gene: 10. This CDR3 is 15 amino acids long. The CDR3 sequence is CASSTTGTRPNEQFF. The DNA of the CDR3 is TGTGCCAGCAGCACGACCGGGACTAGGCCCAATGAGCAGTTCTTC.

This chain connects TRBV27 to TRBJ2-1; D may match TRBD1 or TRBD2 (6 bases each). The CDR3 extends over 14 amino acids. V gave up 3 bases and J gave up 4 bases, with 10 bases separating them. Germline V gene sequence: CDR1 MNHEY, CDR2 SMNVEV (reference sequence). The CDR3: CASSLGGVYNEQFF. The CDR3 DNA follows: TGTGCCAGCAGTTTGGGGGGCGTTTACAATGAGCAGTTCTTC.

This clonotype was counted a single time. V gene TRBV4-1 combines with J gene TRBJ2-4; D perhaps matches TRBD2 (5 bases). CDR1 MGHRA and CDR2 YSYEKL come from the germline V gene. The CDR3 sequence is 14 residues long. Trimming stripped 3 bases from V and 0 bases from J, with 6 bases between. CDR3 nucleotide sequence: TGCGCCAGCAGCCAGACTATAGCCAAAAACATTCAGTACTTC. As protein: CASSQTIAKNIQYF.

This clonotype was seen only a few times. The gene calls are TRBV12-3 or TRBV12-4 and TRBJ2-1; D not resolved. Trimming left V 2 bases short and J 10 bases short, with 6 bases between. The CDR3 has 11 residues. The CDR3 spells CASSLLTEQFF. CDR3 sequence (DNA): TGTGCCAGCAGTTTACTGACGGAGCAGTTCTTC.

This rearrangement joins TRBV6-5 to TRBJ2-3; 12 bases match TRBD2. The CDR3 extends over 17 amino acids. The V gene end was trimmed by 0 bases and the J gene end by 2 bases; junction bases not matched to a gene: 3. Germline CDR1 reads MNHEY; CDR2 reads SVGAGI. CDR3 sequence: CASSYSTSGGITDTQYF. In DNA, the CDR3 is TGTGCCAGCAGTTACTCGACTAGCGGGGGTATCACAGATACGCAGTATTTT.